These 14 T cell receptor beta chains were all obtained from the same sample, sequenced in a study of CD8 T cells in Susac syndrome. A quantity of 0.5 to 1 ug RNA underwent reverse transcription using random hexamers. TCRdb called the immunoSEQ multiplex PCR reads again in MiXCR, with one record for every CDR3 protein. Seen here are under 550,000 distinct CDR3 sequences, approximately 85% observed once, and the top ten hold under 0.15%. The sample comprised CD8+ T cells from PBMCs. The receptor source for this set is a human donor with multiple sclerosis.

The chain recombines TRBV5-1 with TRBJ1-1; D is uncertain. The CDR3 is 15 residues long. Germline V gene sequence: CDR1 SGHRS, CDR2 YFSETQ. Trimming stripped 2 bases from V and 0 bases from J, with 11 bases between. CDR3 in DNA: TGCGCCAGCAGCTTCGACGCCTCCATGAACACTGAAGCTTTCTTT. It encodes CASSFDASMNTEAFF.

This clonotype turned up a few times. A junction boundary mismatches the germline segment, possibly from a read error. The rearrangement links TRBV7-6 to TRBJ2-5; D remains unclear. CDR3 length: 15 residues. Germline V gene sequence: CDR1 SGHVS, CDR2 FNYEAQ. Here the CDR3 DNA reads TGTGCTAGCAGCTTTGTAACCGGGTCCCAAGAGACCCAGTACTTC. It codes for CASSFVTGSQETQYF. The full variable domain, its missing parts supplied by reference TRBV7-6 and TRBJ2-5, is GAGVSQSPRYKVTKRGQDVALRCDPISGHVSLYWYRQALGQGPEFLTYFNYEAQQDKSGLPNDRFSAERPEGSISTLTIQRTEQRDSAMYRCASSFVTGSQETQYFGPGTRLLVL.

V and J are TRBV20-1 and TRBJ1-1; TRBD1 is a possible D gene (6 bases). CDR3 size: 14 residues. Germline V gives CDR1 DFQATT, CDR2 SNEGSKA (reference sequence). V dropped 5 bases and J dropped 3 bases, with 16 bases sitting between them. The CDR3 bases are TGCAGTGCTTCAAACAGGGATTGGTACACTGAAGCTTTCTTT. This sequence encodes CSASNRDWYTEAFF.

The chain recombines TRBV23-1 with TRBJ1-5; D may be TRBD1 (6 bases). TRBV23-1 is labeled an ORF, and its function is uncertain. V shed 1 base and J shed 4 bases, with 11 bases lying between them. The CDR3 loop spans 15 amino acids. CDR3 sequence: CASSQLGQWNQPQHF. The CDR3 DNA reads as TGCGCCAGCAGTCAATTAGGACAGTGGAATCAGCCCCAGCATTTT.

This clonotype has a single count. The rearrangement uses TRBV5-8 and TRBJ1-5; D is undetermined. CDR3 size: 15 residues. Looked up from germline, CDR1 is SGHTS and CDR2 is YDEGEE. The ends were cut back, 1 base at V and 0 bases at J, with 8 bases in the middle. CDR3 sequence reads: CASSLIHGSNQPQHF. CDR3 in DNA: TGTGCCAGCAGCTTGATCCATGGTAGCAATCAGCCCCAGCATTTT.

The chain carries TRBV5-4 and TRBJ2-1; TRBD2 matches 7 bases. This CDR3 has 16 amino acids. CDR1 and CDR2 (germline): SGHNT, YYREEE (reference sequence). V gave up 4 bases and J gave up 5 bases; unmatched junction bases: 12. CDR3 sequence: CASSPPGGSGNNEQFF. The CDR3, as DNA: TGTGCCAGCAGCCCCCCGGGGGGTAGCGGTAACAATGAGCAGTTCTTC.

The CDR3 region has the DNA TGTGCCTTCCCCCAGGGGGCAGACACCATATATTTT. This translates into CAFPQGADTIYF. The gene calls are TRBV7-9 and TRBJ1-3; 8 bases align to TRBD1. Trimming cost V 11 bases and J 8 bases; bases outside gene matches: 8. CDR1 is SEHNR and CDR2 is FQNEAQ in the germline V gene (reference sequence). This CDR3 region has 12 residues.

This chain joins TRBV10-3 and TRBJ1-5, with D unresolved. The CDR3 has 13 residues. V was clipped by 4 bases and J by 4 bases, with 8 bases between them. Germline-derived CDR1 and CDR2 are ENHRY and SYGVKD. CDR3 region: CAISGSINQPQHF. The CDR3 DNA sequence: TGTGCCATCAGTGGGTCTATTAATCAGCCCCAGCATTTT.

This clonotype has a single count. The V and J genes are TRBV5-1 and TRBJ2-1; D is unclear. The CDR3 is 14 residues long. Trimming took 4 bases from V and 2 from J, leaving 10 bases between them. From germline, CDR1 is SGHRS and CDR2 YFSETQ. CDR3 in DNA: TGCGCCAGCAGCAAGGACGGAACCTACAATGAGCAGTTCTTC. Translation gives CASSKDGTYNEQFF.

The chain links TRBV7-9 to TRBJ1-4; D gene uncertain. Germline-derived CDR1 and CDR2 are SEHNR and FQNEAQ (reference sequence). The CDR3 totals 17 residues. Trimming left V 5 bases short and J 8 bases short, with 24 bases between. The CDR3 here is CASSPSAGLPLEEKLFF. As DNA, the CDR3 is TGTGCCAGCAGCCCCTCCGCGGGTCTGCCTCTAGAGGAAAAACTGTTTTTT.

The rearrangement joins TRBV6-2 or TRBV6-3 to TRBJ2-1; 13 nucleotides line up with TRBD2. The CDR3 runs 18 residues. The germline gives CDR1 MNHEY, CDR2 SVGEGT. The trim removed 0 bases at V and 7 bases at J, leaving 9 bases unmatched. CDR3 loop: CASSYSKLAGGFENEQFF. CDR3 in DNA: TGTGCCAGCAGTTACTCGAAACTAGCGGGGGGGTTTGAGAATGAGCAGTTCTTC.

The rearrangement uses TRBV29-1 and TRBJ1-1; D is unclear. This CDR3 is built from 11 residues. CDR1 SQVTM and CDR2 ANQGSEA come from the germline V gene. V lost 4 bases to trimming and J lost 5 bases, with 8 bases between them. The chain's CDR3 is CSVGKVTEAFF. The CDR3 coding sequence is TGCAGCGTTGGGAAGGTAACTGAAGCTTTCTTT.

The chain carries TRBV7-9 and TRBJ2-1; D may be TRBD2 (5 bases). The CDR3 has 14 residues. V was trimmed by 2 bases and J by 10 bases, leaving 15 bases between them. Germline CDR1 is SEHNR and CDR2 is FQNEAQ (reference sequence). The CDR3 bases are TGTGCCAGCAGCTTATCGGCTAGCCCAGGAGAGCAGTTCTTC. It encodes CASSLSASPGEQFF.

This chain uses TRBV9 with TRBJ2-7, with D perhaps matching TRBD2 (7 bases). The V and J ends lost 0 bases and 5 bases respectively, with 12 bases between them. From germline, CDR1 is SGDLS and CDR2 YYNGEE. This CDR3 is built from 14 residues. The CDR3 region has the DNA TGTGCCAGCAGCGTAGGCGGGGGCGGAAACGAGCAGTACTTC. Translated: CASSVGGGGNEQYF.